This T cell receptor beta chain comes out of a study of cytomegalovirus exposure and HLA in healthy donors. The CDR3 loop spans 18 amino acids. Looked up from germline, CDR1 is LNHDA and CDR2 is SQIVND (reference sequence). V shed 7 bases and J 9 bases; nucleotides not matched to a gene: 21. The method was immunoSEQ multiplex PCR; TCRdb's version includes in-frame clones alone and lacks a portion of them. The sample has over 120,000 clones, over 80% seen once. The J gene is TRBJ1-5, the V gene TRBV19, with 10 bases lining up with TRBD1. What was sequenced was PBMCs. This receptor was identified in a woman younger than 45 in good health and CMV-seropositive. The CDR3 DNA is TGTGCCAGTACGGGACCACCCCAGGACAGGGGGTCTCTCTGGCCCCAGCATTTT. As protein: CASTGPPQDRGSLWPQHF.